This T cell receptor (beta chain) was recovered during a study of blood T cells in healthy people across ages. Whole-study results and caveats: Age showed a roughly linear inverse relationship with TCR beta diversity per million T cells.

As for this clonotype: Its antigen is not identified.

Primers used in a second PCR of about 7 to 12 cycles were a sample-barcoded 5' primer and a J-beta primer mix. MiXCR, applied by TCRdb to the 5' RACE reads, yields one record per CDR3 protein. The table lists fewer than 700,000 distinct CDR3 sequences, less than 45% of them singletons. Every sample yielded at least 6.5 million isolated PBMCs. Sequenced: blood. This sequence originates from a man older than 75 in good health.

The CDR3 DNA reads as TGTGCCAGCACCTGGGGTACGAACAATGAGCAGTTCTTC. Its protein product is CASTWGTNNEQFF. The V and J genes are TRBV7-2 and TRBJ2-1; D is undetermined. Per germline, CDR1 SGHTA and CDR2 FQGNSA. The CDR3 runs 13 residues. Trimming removed 7 bases at V and 5 bases at J, with 12 bases between. The whole variable domain, remainder taken from reference TRBV7-2 and TRBJ2-1, is GAGVSQSPSNKVTEKGKDVELRCDPISGHTALYWYRQSLGQGLEFLIYFQGNSAPDKSGLPSDRFSAERTGGSVSTLTIQRTQQEDSAVYLCASTWGTNNEQFFGPGTRLTVL.